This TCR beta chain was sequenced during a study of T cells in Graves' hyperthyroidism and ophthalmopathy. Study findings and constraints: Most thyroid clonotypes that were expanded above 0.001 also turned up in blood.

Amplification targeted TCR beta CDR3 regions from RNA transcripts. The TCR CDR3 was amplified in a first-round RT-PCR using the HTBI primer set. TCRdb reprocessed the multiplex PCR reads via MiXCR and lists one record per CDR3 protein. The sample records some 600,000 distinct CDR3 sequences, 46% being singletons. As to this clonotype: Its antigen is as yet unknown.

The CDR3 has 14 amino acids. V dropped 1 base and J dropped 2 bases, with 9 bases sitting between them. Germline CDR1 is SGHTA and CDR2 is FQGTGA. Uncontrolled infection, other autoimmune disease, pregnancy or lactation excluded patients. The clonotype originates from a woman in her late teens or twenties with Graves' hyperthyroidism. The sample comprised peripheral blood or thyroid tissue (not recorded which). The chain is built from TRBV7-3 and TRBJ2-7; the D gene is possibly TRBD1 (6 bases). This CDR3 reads CASSLKDSTYEQYF. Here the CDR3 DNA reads TGTGCCAGCAGCTTAAAGGACAGTACCTACGAGCAGTACTTC.